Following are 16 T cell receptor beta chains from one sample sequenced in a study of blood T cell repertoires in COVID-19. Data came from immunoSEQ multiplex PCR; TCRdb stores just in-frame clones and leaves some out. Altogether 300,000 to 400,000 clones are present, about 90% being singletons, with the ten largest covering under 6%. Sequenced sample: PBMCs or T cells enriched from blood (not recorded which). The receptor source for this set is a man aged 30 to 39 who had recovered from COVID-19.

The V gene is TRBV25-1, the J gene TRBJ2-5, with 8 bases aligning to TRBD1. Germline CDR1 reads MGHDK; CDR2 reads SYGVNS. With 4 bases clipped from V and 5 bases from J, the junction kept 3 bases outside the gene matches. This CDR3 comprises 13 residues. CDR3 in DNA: TGTGCCAGCAGTGCAGGGGGCCGGGAGACCCAGTACTTC. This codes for CASSAGGRETQYF.

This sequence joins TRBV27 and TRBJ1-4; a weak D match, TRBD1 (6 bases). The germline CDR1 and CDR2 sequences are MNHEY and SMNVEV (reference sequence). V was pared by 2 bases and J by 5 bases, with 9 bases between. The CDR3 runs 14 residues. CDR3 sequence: CASSLGQTNEKLFF. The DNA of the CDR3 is TGTGCCAGCAGTTTAGGACAGACAAATGAAAAACTGTTTTTT.

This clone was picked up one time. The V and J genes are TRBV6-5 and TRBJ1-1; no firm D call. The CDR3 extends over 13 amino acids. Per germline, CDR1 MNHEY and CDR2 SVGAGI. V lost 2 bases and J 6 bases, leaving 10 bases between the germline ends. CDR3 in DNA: TGTGCCAGCAGTTACAATTCAGGTTCTGAAGCTTTCTTT. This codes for CASSYNSGSEAFF.

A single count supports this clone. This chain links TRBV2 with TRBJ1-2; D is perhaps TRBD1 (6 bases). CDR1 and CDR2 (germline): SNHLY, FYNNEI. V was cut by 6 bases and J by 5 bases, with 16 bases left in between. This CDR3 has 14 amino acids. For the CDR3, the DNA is TGTGCCAGCAGCCGTCAGGGGAGCTTTTATGGCTACACCTTC. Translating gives CASSRQGSFYGYTF.

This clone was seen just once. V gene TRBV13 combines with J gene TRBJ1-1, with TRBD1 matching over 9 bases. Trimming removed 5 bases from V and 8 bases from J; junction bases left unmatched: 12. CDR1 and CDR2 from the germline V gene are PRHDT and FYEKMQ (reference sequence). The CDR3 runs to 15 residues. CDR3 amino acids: CASSIPGQGPGEAFF. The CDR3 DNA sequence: TGTGCCAGCAGCATACCGGGACAGGGTCCGGGGGAAGCTTTCTTT. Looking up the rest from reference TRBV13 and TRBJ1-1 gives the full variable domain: AAGVIQSPRHLIKEKRETATLKCYPIPRHDTVYWYQQGPGQDPQFLISFYEKMQSDKGSIPDRFSAQQFSDYHSELNMSSLELGDSALYFCASSIPGQGPGEAFFGQGTRLTVV.

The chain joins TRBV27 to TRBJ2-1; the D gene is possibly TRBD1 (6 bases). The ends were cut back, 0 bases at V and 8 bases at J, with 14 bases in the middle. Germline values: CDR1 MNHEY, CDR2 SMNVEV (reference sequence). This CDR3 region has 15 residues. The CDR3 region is CASSLSQGRYDEQFF. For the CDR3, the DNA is TGTGCCAGCAGTTTATCACAGGGAAGATACGATGAGCAGTTCTTC.

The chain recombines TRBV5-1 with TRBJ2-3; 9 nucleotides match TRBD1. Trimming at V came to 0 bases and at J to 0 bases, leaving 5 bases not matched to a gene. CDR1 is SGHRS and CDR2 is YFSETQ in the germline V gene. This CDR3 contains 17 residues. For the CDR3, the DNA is TGCGCCAGCAGCTTGGCCCCGGGACAGGGAAGCACAGATACGCAGTATTTT. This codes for CASSLAPGQGSTDTQYF.

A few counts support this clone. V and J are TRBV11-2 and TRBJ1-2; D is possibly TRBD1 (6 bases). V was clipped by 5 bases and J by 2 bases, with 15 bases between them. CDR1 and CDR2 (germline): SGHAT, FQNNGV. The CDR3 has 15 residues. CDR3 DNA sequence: TGTGCCAGCAGCCATTTAACAGGGATGAACTATGGCTACACCTTC. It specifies CASSHLTGMNYGYTF.

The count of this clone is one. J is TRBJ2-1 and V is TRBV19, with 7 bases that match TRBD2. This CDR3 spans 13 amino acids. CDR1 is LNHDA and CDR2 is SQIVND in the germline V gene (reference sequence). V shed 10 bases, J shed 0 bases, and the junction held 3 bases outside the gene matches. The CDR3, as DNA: TGTGCCACCGGGGGGAGCTCCTACAATGAGCAGTTCTTC. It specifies CATGGSSYNEQFF.

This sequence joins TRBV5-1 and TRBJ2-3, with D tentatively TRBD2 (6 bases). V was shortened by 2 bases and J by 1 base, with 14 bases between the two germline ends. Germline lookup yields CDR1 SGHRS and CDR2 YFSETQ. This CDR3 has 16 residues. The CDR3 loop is CASSFGSSSGTDTQYF. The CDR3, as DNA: TGCGCCAGCAGCTTTGGTAGTTCTAGCGGCACAGATACGCAGTATTTT.

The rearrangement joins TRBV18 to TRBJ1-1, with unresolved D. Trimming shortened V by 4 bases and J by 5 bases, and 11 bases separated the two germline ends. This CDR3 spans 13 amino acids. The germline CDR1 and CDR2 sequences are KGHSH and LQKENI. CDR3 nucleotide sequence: TGTGCCAGCTCACGAAGTCGACAAACTGAAGCTTTCTTT. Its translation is CASSRSRQTEAFF.

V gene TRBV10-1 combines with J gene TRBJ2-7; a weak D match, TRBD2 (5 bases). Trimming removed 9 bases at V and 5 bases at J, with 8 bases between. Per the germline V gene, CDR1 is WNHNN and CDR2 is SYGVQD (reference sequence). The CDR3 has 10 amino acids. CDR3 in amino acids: CAREGDEQYF. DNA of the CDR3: TGCGCCAGAGAGGGCGACGAGCAGTACTTC.

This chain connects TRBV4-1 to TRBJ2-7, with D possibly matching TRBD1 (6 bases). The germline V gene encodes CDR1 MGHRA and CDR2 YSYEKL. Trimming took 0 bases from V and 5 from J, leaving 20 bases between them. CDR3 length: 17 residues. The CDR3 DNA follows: TGCGCCAGCAGCCAAGATCTGGCAGGGGTTCTCCTCGACGAGCAGTACTTC. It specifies CASSQDLAGVLLDEQYF.

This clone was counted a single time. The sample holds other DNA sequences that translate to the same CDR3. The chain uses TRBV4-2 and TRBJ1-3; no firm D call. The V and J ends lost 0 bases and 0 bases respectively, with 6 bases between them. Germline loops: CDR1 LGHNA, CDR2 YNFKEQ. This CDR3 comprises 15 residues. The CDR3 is CASSQDRVSGNTIYF. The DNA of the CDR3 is TGTGCCAGCAGCCAAGATCGTGTCTCTGGAAACACCATATATTTT.

The CDR3 DNA reads TGTGCCAGCAGCCAAGGGGAGGGGAGGACCTATGGCTACACCTTC. Translated, it gives CASSQGEGRTYGYTF. J is TRBJ1-2 and V is TRBV3-1 (or the pseudogene TRBV3-2); a weak D match, TRBD1 (5 bases). The V end was cut by 1 base, the J end by 4 bases, with 13 bases between. Germline V gene sequence: CDR1 LGHDT, CDR2 YNNKEL (reference sequence). The CDR3 covers 15 residues.

The CDR3 region is CASSQVRTINYGYTF. The CDR3, as DNA: TGTGCCAGCAGCCAAGTACGGACAATTAACTATGGCTACACCTTC. The chain is built from TRBV3-1 (or the pseudogene TRBV3-2) and TRBJ1-2; D is possibly TRBD1 (5 bases). The germline CDR1 and CDR2 sequences are LGHDT and YNNKEL (reference sequence). Trimming removed 1 base at V and 1 base at J, with 10 bases between. CDR3 length: 15 residues.